This section outlines one TCR beta chain sequence together with its context. The antigen is undetermined. The sample comes from a study of cytomegalovirus exposure and HLA in healthy donors. As for the study in general: Most donors, more than 80% of a few hundred genotyped, fell in the Caucasian-associated ancestry cluster.

The CDR3 contains 14 residues. V gave up 5 bases and J gave up 2 bases; unmatched junction bases: 6. Germline V gene data show CDR1 as SGHTA and CDR2 as FQGNSA. The PCR had 60 Vbeta and 13 Jbeta primers. Per the authors' pipeline: It was a later analysis that counted around 85 million unique TCR beta chains, of which roughly 10 million were shared. Repertoires were generated with immunoSEQ multiplex PCR, while TCRdb's copy carries only in-frame clones and drops some. The V and J calls and the clone size are those of that table, but D and trimming were determined from the DNA. Seen here are more than 250,000 clones, about 90% observed once, and the top ten hold about 2%. Findings and caveats of the study: Researchers reported from a later analysis that most CMV-associated TCR beta chains appeared HLA-restricted. Productive rates of about 90% or about 30% were seen for most TCR beta V segments in an earlier analysis.

The specimen was PBMCs. The chain employs TRBV7-2 and TRBJ2-7; the match to TRBD2 covers 7 bases. The source of this sequence is a young woman in good health and CMV-seronegative. The CDR3 DNA is TGTGCCAGCAGCAAACGCGGGGGAACCTACGAGCAGTACTTC. Its protein product is CASSKRGGTYEQYF.